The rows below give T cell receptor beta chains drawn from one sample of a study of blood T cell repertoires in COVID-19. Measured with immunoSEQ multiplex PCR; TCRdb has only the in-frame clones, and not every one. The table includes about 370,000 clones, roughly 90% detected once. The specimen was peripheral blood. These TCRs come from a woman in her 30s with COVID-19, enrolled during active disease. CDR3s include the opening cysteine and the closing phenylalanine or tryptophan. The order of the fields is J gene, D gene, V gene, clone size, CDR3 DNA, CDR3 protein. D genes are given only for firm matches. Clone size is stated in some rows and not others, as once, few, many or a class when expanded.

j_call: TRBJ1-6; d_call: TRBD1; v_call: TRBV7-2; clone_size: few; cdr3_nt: TGTGCCAGCAGCTCACGAAAGGGGGCTCCTAATTCACCCCTCCACTTT; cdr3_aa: CASSSRKGAPNSPLHF
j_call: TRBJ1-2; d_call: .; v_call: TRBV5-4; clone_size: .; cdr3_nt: TGTGCCAGCAGCTTGGTGGGGCTGCGGTATGGCTACACCTTC; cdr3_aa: CASSLVGLRYGYTF
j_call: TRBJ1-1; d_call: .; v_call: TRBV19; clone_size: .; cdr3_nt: TGTGCCAGTAGTATGTACAGGAACACTGAAGCTTTCTTT; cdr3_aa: CASSMYRNTEAFF
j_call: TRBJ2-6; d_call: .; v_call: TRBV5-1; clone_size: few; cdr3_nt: TGCGCCAGCAGCTTGGAGGTGCAGGGTTCATTTGGGGCCAACGTCCTGACTTTC; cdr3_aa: CASSLEVQGSFGANVLTF
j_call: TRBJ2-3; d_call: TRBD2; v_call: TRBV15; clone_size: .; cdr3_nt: TGTGCCACCAGCAAGGGACTAGCCCCAGATACGCAGTATTTT; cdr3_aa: CATSKGLAPDTQYF
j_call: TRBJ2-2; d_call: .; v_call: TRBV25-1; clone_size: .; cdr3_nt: TGTGCCAGCAGTGATCAAGGCAGGGCGAACACCGGGGAGCTGTTTTTT; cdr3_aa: CASSDQGRANTGELFF
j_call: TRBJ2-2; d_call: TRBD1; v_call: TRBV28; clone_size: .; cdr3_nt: TGTGCCAGCACTCTGACAGGGCATATTGGTTCCGGGGAGCTGTTTTTT; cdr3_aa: CASTLTGHIGSGELFF
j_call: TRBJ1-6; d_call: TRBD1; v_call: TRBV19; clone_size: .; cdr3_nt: TGTGCCAGTAGTATTGGGGACAGATATAATTCACCCCTCCACTTT; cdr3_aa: CASSIGDRYNSPLHF
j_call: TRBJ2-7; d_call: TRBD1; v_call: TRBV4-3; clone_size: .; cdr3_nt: TGCGCCAGCAGCCAAGGTGTGGGGGACAGACCCTACTTC; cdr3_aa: CASSQGVGDRPYF
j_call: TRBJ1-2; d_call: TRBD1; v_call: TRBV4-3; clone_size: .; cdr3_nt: TGCGCCAGCAGCCAAGACCACAGGGGGTCACGAGGCTACACCTTC; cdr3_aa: CASSQDHRGSRGYTF
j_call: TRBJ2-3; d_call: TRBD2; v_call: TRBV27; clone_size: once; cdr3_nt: TGTGCCAGCAGTTTTCTAGCGGGAGTCACAGATACGCAGTATTTT; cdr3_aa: CASSFLAGVTDTQYF
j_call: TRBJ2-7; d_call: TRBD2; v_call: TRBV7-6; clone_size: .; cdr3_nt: TGTGCCAGCAGCTTAGAGTGGGAGGTTGGAGGGAGGCTAGCGGAGACCTACGAGCAGTACTTC; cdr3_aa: CASSLEWEVGGRLAETYEQYF
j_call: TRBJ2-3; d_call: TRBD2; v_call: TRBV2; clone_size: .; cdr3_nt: TGTGCCAGCAGTGAAGAACGCGGGAGGGCGCTGGGTGATACGCAGTATTTT; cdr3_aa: CASSEERGRALGDTQYF
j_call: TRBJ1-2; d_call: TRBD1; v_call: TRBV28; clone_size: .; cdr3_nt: TGTGCCAGCCATGAGCCGGGACAGGGGACTGGCTACACCTTC; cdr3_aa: CASHEPGQGTGYTF
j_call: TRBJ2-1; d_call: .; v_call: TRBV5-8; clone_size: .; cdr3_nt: TGTGCCAGCAGCTTGGGCACTAGCTCCTACAATGAGCAGTTCTTC; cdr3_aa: CASSLGTSSYNEQFF
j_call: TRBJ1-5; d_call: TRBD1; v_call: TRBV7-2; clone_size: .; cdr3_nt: TGTGCCAGCAGCTTAGCGGGACAGGGGAATCAGCCCCAGCATTTT; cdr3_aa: CASSLAGQGNQPQHF
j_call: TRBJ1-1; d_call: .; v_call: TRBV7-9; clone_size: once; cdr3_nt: TGTGCCAGCAGCTTAAGGCTGGGACAAGCTAACACTGAAGCTTTCTTT; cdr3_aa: CASSLRLGQANTEAFF
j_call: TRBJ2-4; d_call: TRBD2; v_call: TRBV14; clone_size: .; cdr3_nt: TGTGCCAGCAGCCAAGGGGGACTAGCGAAAGCCAAAAACATTCAGTACTTC; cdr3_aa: CASSQGGLAKAKNIQYF
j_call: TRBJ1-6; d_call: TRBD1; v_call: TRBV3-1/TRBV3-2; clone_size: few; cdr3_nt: TGTGCCAGCAGTCGACAGGGGTCACCCCTCCACTTT; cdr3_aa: CASSRQGSPLHF
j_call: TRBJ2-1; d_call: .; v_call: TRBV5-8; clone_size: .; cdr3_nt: TGTGCCAGCAGTTCAAACCGGGACTCAAATTACAATGAGCAGTTCTTC; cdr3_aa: CASSSNRDSNYNEQFF
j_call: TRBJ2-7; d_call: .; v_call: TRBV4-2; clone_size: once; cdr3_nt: TGTGCCAGCAGCCAAGATTGGTCCATGCCTAACTCCTACGAGCAGTACTTC; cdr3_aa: CASSQDWSMPNSYEQYF
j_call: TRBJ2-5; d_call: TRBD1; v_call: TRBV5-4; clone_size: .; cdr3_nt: TGTGCCAGCACACCCGATCTTTGGACAGGGCCTAGAGAGACCCAGTACTTC; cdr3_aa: CASTPDLWTGPRETQYF